This T cell receptor (beta chain) originates from a study of T cell responses to AZD1222 COVID-19 vaccine. Points from the study as a whole: The CD4 TCRs associated with vaccination extended across spike and predominated at 160-218 and 743-854. Spike-specific TCR breadth and depth grew following two AZD1222 doses.

On this clone: What it binds is unknown.

TCRdb's table, derived via immunoSEQ multiplex PCR, lists solely in-frame clones and lacks some. The sample includes 96,000 or so clones, roughly 88% of them seen just once. This specimen was peripheral blood, taken on day 0 of AZD1222 vaccination. This TCR was recovered from an adult in good health.

CDR3 DNA sequence: TGTGCCTGGGGAGCGGGGGTAGGCCAGCCCCAGCATTTT. It translates to CAWGAGVGQPQHF. J is TRBJ1-5 and V is TRBV30, with a possible D match to TRBD1 (5 bases). In germline, CDR1 is GTSNPN, CDR2 SVGIG (reference sequence). The V and J ends lost 5 bases and 7 bases respectively, with 15 bases between them. This CDR3 has 13 amino acids.